A selection of T cell receptor beta chains follows, all from one sample in a study of T-cell memory formation after mild COVID-19. TCRdb analysed the 5' RACE reads with MiXCR anew, one entry per CDR3 protein. There are fewer than 90,000 distinct CDR3 sequences in the sample; about 13% occur only once, and around two fifths lies in the top ten. Material for sequencing was PBMCs or a T cell subset sorted from them (not recorded which). The receptors were sampled from a man aged 18-30 years who had mild COVID-19 (a few samples of this study predate the infection). Cell type and time point are not known. Both conserved end residues are part of each CDR3. D genes are given only for firm matches. Size tells how often a clone was seen (once, few, many) or the class of an expanded clone, and some rows leave it out.

j_call clone_size v_call d_call cdr3_nt cdr3_aa
TRBJ2-7 . TRBV6-2/TRBV6-3 . TGTGCCAGCAGTCCTCCCAGGGAAATAGTGGAGCAGTACTTC CASSPPREIVEQYF
TRBJ1-1 . TRBV29-1 . TGCAGCGTTGATTGGAAAGGGGGAGCTTTCTTT CSVDWKGGAFF
TRBJ1-2 . TRBV12-3/TRBV12-4 TRBD1 TGTGCCAGCAGTCCACGGACAGGGGTTAACTATGGCTACACCTTC CASSPRTGVNYGYTF
TRBJ2-1 . TRBV4-3 . TGCGCCAGCAGCCAAGACGGCTCCTTTGAGCAGTTCTTC CASSQDGSFEQFF
TRBJ2-2 few TRBV4-1 . TGCGCCAGCAGGCCTAGACGGGACACCGGGGAGCTGTTTTTT CASRPRRDTGELFF
TRBJ2-4 . TRBV27 TRBD1 TGTGCCAGCAGCCCGGGACAGGGGCTTTGGGAAAACATTCAGTACTTC CASSPGQGLWENIQYF
TRBJ2-7 . TRBV7-9 . TGTGCCAGCAGCTTAGAAGGGTTTTCGCAGTACTTC CASSLEGFSQYF
TRBJ2-3 . TRBV6-1 TRBD1 TGTGCCAGCAGTGGGGACAGGTGGGCCAGTAGTGGCGCAGATACGCAGTATTTT CASSGDRWASSGADTQYF
TRBJ1-5 few TRBV7-9 . TGTGCCAGCAGCATCTCGGACGGACGGAATCAGCCCCAGCATTTT CASSISDGRNQPQHF
TRBJ1-5 . TRBV5-6 TRBD1 TGTGCCAGCAGCTACGGGACAGGGGGCCAGCCCCAGCATTTT CASSYGTGGQPQHF
TRBJ2-5 . TRBV13 TRBD2 TGTGCCAGCAGGGACGGACTAGCGGGCGAGACCCAGTACTTC CASRDGLAGETQYF
TRBJ2-1 . TRBV12-3/TRBV12-4 TRBD1 TGTGCCAGCAGCGAAGACAGGGTCGTAAATGAGCAGTTCTTC CASSEDRVVNEQFF
TRBJ2-7 many TRBV29-1 . TGCAGCGTTGAAGATCGGGGCAGCTCGAACGAGCAGTACTTC CSVEDRGSSNEQYF
TRBJ1-1 . TRBV2 . TGTGCCAGCAGTGAGAGGGCATTGGAAGCTTTCTTT CASSERALEAFF
TRBJ1-1 . TRBV7-9 TRBD1 TGTGCCAGCAGCTCCCGGACAGGCCCGAACACTGAAGCTTTCTTT CASSSRTGPNTEAFF
TRBJ2-1 few TRBV9 . TGTGCCAGCAGCGTAGGGGGAGCCCGCAATGAGCAGTTCTTC CASSVGGARNEQFF
TRBJ1-6 . TRBV28 TRBD1 TGTGCCAGCAGTCAGACAGGGAAAAATAATTCACCCCTCCACTTT CASSQTGKNNSPLHF
TRBJ1-1 few TRBV27 TRBD1 TGTGCCAGCAGTTTAGCGGGACAGGGGGGCACTGAAGCTTTCTTT CASSLAGQGGTEAFF
TRBJ1-1 few TRBV7-2 . TGTGCCAGCAGCCCCACGGGGGGGACGACTGAAGCTTTCTTT CASSPTGGTTEAFF
TRBJ2-5 . TRBV12-3/TRBV12-4 . TGTGCCAGCAGTTCCCAAAGGAAGATGAGAAGGGCAGAGACCCAGTACTTC CASSSQRKMRRAETQYF
TRBJ1-4 . TRBV30 . TGTGCCTGGAGCAGGGCGGGAGAAAAACTGTTTTTT CAWSRAGEKLFF
TRBJ2-2 few TRBV7-2 TRBD2 TGTGCCAGCAGCTATCCACGACTAGCGGGGGCGAACACCGGGGAGCTGTTTTTT CASSYPRLAGANTGELFF
TRBJ1-6 few TRBV15 . TGTGCCACCAGCCTAACTAGAGAACAGGGATCACCCCTCCACTTT CATSLTREQGSPLHF
TRBJ2-3 many TRBV6-2/TRBV6-3 . TGTGCCAGCAGTCGGCCAGATACGCAGTATTTT CASSRPDTQYF
TRBJ2-1 . TRBV6-6 TRBD1 TGTGCCAGCAGGACAGGGTACAATGAGCAGTTCTTC CASRTGYNEQFF
TRBJ2-1 few TRBV4-2 TRBD2 TGTGCCAGCAGCCAAGATCTACTAGCGTTCTACAATGAGCAGTTCTTC CASSQDLLAFYNEQFF
TRBJ2-1 many TRBV6-5 . TGTGCCAGCAGTTCCGGGGCCGCCTACAATGAGCAGTTCTTC CASSSGAAYNEQFF
TRBJ2-7 . TRBV12-3/TRBV12-4 . TGTGCCAGCAGCCCCGATTTCTCCTACGAGCAGTACTTC CASSPDFSYEQYF
TRBJ2-3 many TRBV2 TRBD1 TGTGCCAGCACCGAACTTGGACAGGGCGTAGATACGCAGTATTTT CASTELGQGVDTQYF
TRBJ2-2 . TRBV5-1 TRBD2 TGCGCCAGCAGCTTCATTAGCGGGGGGGCCGACGGGGAGCTGTTTTTT CASSFISGGADGELFF
TRBJ1-2 . TRBV27 . TGTGCCAGCAGTTTACAGGGAATGGGGTATGGCTACACCTTC CASSLQGMGYGYTF
TRBJ2-3 . TRBV5-1 . TGCGCCAGCAGCTTGGCCAAGGTAGATACGCAGTATTTT CASSLAKVDTQYF
TRBJ2-3 . TRBV5-1 TRBD2 TGCGCCAGCAGCTTACTAGCGGGGGGGCCGGTTCAATATTTT CASSLLAGGPVQYF
TRBJ1-1 few TRBV5-6 TRBD1 TGTGCCAGCAGTCGGACAGGGATATTTGAAGCTTTCTTT CASSRTGIFEAFF
TRBJ1-2 many TRBV4-1 TRBD1 TGCGCCAGCAGCCAAGAAGGGACAGCCTATGGCTACACCTTC CASSQEGTAYGYTF
TRBJ2-1 . TRBV15 TRBD1 TGTGCCACCAGCAGAGGGACAGGCAATGAGCAGTTCTTC CATSRGTGNEQFF
TRBJ1-2 . TRBV7-8 . TGTGCCAGCAGCTTAGAGCCAAGCTATGGCTACACCTTC CASSLEPSYGYTF
TRBJ2-3 . TRBV6-5 . TGTGCCAGCAGTACTCAGAGAGCAGCAGATACGCAGTATTTT CASSTQRAADTQYF
TRBJ2-1 . TRBV4-3 TRBD2 TGCGCCAGCAGCCAACCTCTCACCGGGACGCCGACTAGCGGGGGGAGGGATGAGCAGTTCTTC CASSQPLTGTPTSGGRDEQFF
TRBJ2-2 . TRBV7-9 . TGTGCCAGCAGCTACCAGGGATCCGGGGAGCTGTTTTTT CASSYQGSGELFF
TRBJ2-6 . TRBV4-3 TRBD2 TGCGCCAGCAGCCAAGATGGGACTAGCTCTGGGGCCAACGTCCTGACTTTC CASSQDGTSSGANVLTF